These 4 T cell receptor beta chains were all obtained from the same sample, sequenced in a study of neurological immune-mediated disorders. TCRdb reanalysed the 5' RACE reads using MiXCR and keeps one entry per CDR3 protein. This sample has about 99,000 distinct CDR3 sequences, with approximately 10% found just once. Time point reported: longitudinal time-point 3. Sequenced material: PBMCs. Receptors originate from a female donor with HTLV-1-associated myelopathy (HAM/TSP).

This clonotype appeared many times. This chain joins TRBV27 and TRBJ1-5, with 8 bases identical to TRBD1. From germline, CDR1 is MNHEY and CDR2 SMNVEV (reference sequence). The J segment lost 7 bases and the V segment lost 8 bases, leaving 10 bases of the junction unmatched. The CDR3 runs 14 residues. CDR3: CASGYRGTGQPQHF. The CDR3 DNA reads as TGTGCCAGCGGTTACAGGGGGACGGGGCAGCCCCAGCATTTT.

This clonotype was found a few times. For the CDR3, the DNA is TGTGCCAGCAGCCAATACATAGCCCCGGGACAGGGTTCCACAGATACGCAGTATTTT. Protein product: CASSQYIAPGQGSTDTQYF. This chain links TRBV14 with TRBJ2-3; 9 bases align to TRBD1. V shed 2 bases and J 2 bases; nucleotides not matched to a gene: 14. In germline, CDR1 is SGHDN, CDR2 FVKESK. The CDR3 consists of 19 residues.

Many counts were recorded for this clonotype. The chain carries TRBV5-1 and TRBJ1-1; 7 nucleotides align to TRBD1. The CDR3 runs 15 residues. The ends lost 2 bases at V and 1 base at J; junction bases unmatched: 5. Germline V CDR1 and CDR2: SGHRS, YFSETQ. The CDR3 reads CASSFSGTANTEAFF. The CDR3 DNA reads as TGCGCCAGCAGCTTCTCCGGGACAGCGAACACTGAAGCTTTCTTT.

This clonotype was seen many times. V is TRBV7-2 and J is TRBJ2-5, with 9 bases matching TRBD2. The CDR3 has 14 residues. With V trimmed by 3 bases and J by 5 bases, 4 bases remained unmatched. Germline V gene lookup returns CDR1 SGHTA and CDR2 FQGNSA. The CDR3 nucleotides are TGTGCCAGCAGCTTGATGGGGACTAGCGAGACCCAGTACTTC. Its translation: CASSLMGTSETQYF.